The present entry profiles one T cell receptor beta chain with its context. The antigen remains undetermined. Building of the TCR beta libraries involved iRepertoire HTBI primers and Arm-PCR of CDR3 regions. Methods used by the authors: The identification of about 66 TRBV and over eleven TRBJ segments was made across samples. One entry per CDR3 protein results from TCRdb running MiXCR on the multiplex PCR reads. These V and J calls derive from TCRdb rather than the authors' analysis. The table includes fewer than 400,000 distinct CDR3 sequences, about 18% detected once. Trimming stripped 5 bases from V and 7 bases from J, with 17 bases between. This CDR3 spans 15 amino acids. Germline CDR1 and CDR2: KGHSH and LQKENI. The data were taken from a study of regulatory T cells in long-lasting Graves disease. General study results and limits: Persistent patients shared more public clonotypes (about 2,600) than new patients (966). Persistent disease was associated with favored TRBV28 usage and with favored use of TRBJ1-2 and TRBJ2-5.

The sample's time point: persistent/refractory GD, antithyroid drugs over 5 years with positive TRAb. Preparation of the TCR library used RNA extracted from PBMCs. This clonotype was sampled from a female donor with Graves disease. The sample was peripheral blood mononuclear cells (PBMCs), taken when the disease was refractory, from a patient treated with antithyroid drugs. The V call is TRBV18, the J call TRBJ2-2, with D possibly being TRBD1 or TRBD2 (5 bases each). The CDR3 here is CASSWSGSTDGELFF. CDR3 coding DNA: TGTGCCAGCTCATGGTCAGGGAGTACGGACGGGGAGCTGTTTTTT.